A single sample gave rise to the 5 T cell receptor beta chains below, sequenced in a study of T cells in Graves' hyperthyroidism and ophthalmopathy. TCR beta CDR3 region amplification was performed from RNA transcripts. TCR CDR3 underwent first-round RT-PCR with the HTBI primer set. TCRdb redid the calling of the multiplex PCR reads with MiXCR, one entry per CDR3 protein. In the table there are about 700,000 distinct CDR3 sequences, about 14% of which are singletons. Material: blood. Receptors were obtained from a woman younger than 30 with Graves' hyperthyroidism.

This clonotype appeared a single time. This chain joins TRBV30 and TRBJ1-5, with D perhaps matching TRBD1 (5 bases). Germline lookup yields CDR1 GTSNPN and CDR2 SVGIG (reference sequence). Trimming pared 0 bases from V and 5 bases from J, leaving 11 bases between. The CDR3 is made up of 14 amino acids. CDR3 protein: CAWSVRGSDQPQHF. In DNA form, the CDR3 reads TGTGCCTGGAGTGTACGGGGGAGCGATCAGCCCCAGCATTTT.

The chain has TRBV7-8 and TRBJ1-6; D is perhaps TRBD1 (5 bases). The CDR3 loop spans 17 amino acids. From germline, CDR1 is SGHVS and CDR2 FQNEAQ. Trimming shortened V by 3 bases and J by 5 bases, and 17 bases separated the two germline ends. The CDR3 DNA reads TGTGCCAGCAGCTTCAGTCCGGGAGCGGGGGATAATTCACCCCTCCACTTT. Residues: CASSFSPGAGDNSPLHF.

This clonotype occurred many times. The chain is built from TRBV2 and TRBJ1-5; D ambiguous. V lost 5 bases to trimming and J lost 5 bases, with 13 bases between them. Germline V gene sequence: CDR1 SNHLY, CDR2 FYNNEI. This CDR3 region has 14 residues. CDR3: CASSRETPDQPQHF. The DNA for the CDR3 is TGTGCCAGCAGTCGGGAGACTCCCGATCAGCCCCAGCATTTT.

This chain links TRBV24-1 with TRBJ2-1, with TRBD1 identical over 7 bases. The CDR3 length is 15 residues. Germline values: CDR1 KGHDR, CDR2 SFDVKD. With V trimmed by 6 bases and J by 8 bases, 12 bases remained unmatched. The CDR3 sequence is CATSMTGKLGYEQFF. The DNA for the CDR3 is TGTGCCACCAGTATGACAGGGAAGCTAGGATATGAGCAGTTCTTC.

This clonotype was observed a few times. The chain recombines TRBV4-3 with TRBJ2-3; D is ambiguous. Germline-derived CDR1 and CDR2 are LGHNA and YSLEER. The germline V and J ends were trimmed by 1 base and 1 base, with 9 bases remaining between them. CDR3 length: 15 residues. Here the CDR3 DNA reads TGCGCCAGCAGCCAAGTTCCCTATGGCACAGATACGCAGTATTTT. It specifies CASSQVPYGTDTQYF.